One sample yielded the 2 T cell receptor beta chains listed below, sequenced in a study of cytomegalovirus exposure and HLA in healthy donors. Primers: 60 Vbeta forward and 13 Jbeta reverse. Measured with immunoSEQ multiplex PCR; TCRdb has only the in-frame clones, and not every one. The sample carries 120,000 to 150,000 clones, roughly 80% recorded once. Sample: PBMCs. These receptors were obtained from a woman in her 30s in good health and CMV-seronegative.

The genes are TRBV30 and TRBJ1-6; D not resolved. In germline, CDR1 is GTSNPN, CDR2 SVGIG (reference sequence). The CDR3 has 13 amino acids. V was pared by 4 bases and J by 0 bases, with 4 bases between. This CDR3 reads CAWTFSYNSPLHF. CDR3 DNA sequence: TGTGCCTGGACTTTCTCCTATAATTCACCCCTCCACTTT.

Concerning this clone: Other DNA sequences within the sample encode an identical CDR3. V is TRBV7-2 and J is TRBJ2-3, with D maybe TRBD2 (6 bases). From germline, CDR1 is SGHTA and CDR2 FQGNSA. V lost 5 bases and J lost 0, with 15 bases in between. The CDR3 is 16 amino acids. The CDR3 loop is CASSGRPGLSTDTQYF. CDR3 DNA: TGTGCCAGCAGCGGACGACCGGGACTTAGCACAGATACGCAGTATTTT.